This TCR beta chain was documented in a study of cytomegalovirus exposure and HLA in healthy donors. About the research overall: Among the 350 to 400 donors who were genotyped, approximately 84% fell in the genetic ancestry cluster that is associated with self-reported Caucasian donors. Points from the study as a whole: Clonal expansion was found to be greater in HLA-associated TCR beta chains than in equally common others in a later analysis.

Each donor was healthy, and each was a bone marrow donor. This clone was observed a single time. What it binds is unknown. Germline assignment: CDR1 SGHVS and CDR2 FNYEAQ. The V and J ends lost 2 bases and 8 bases respectively, with 18 bases between them. The CDR3 runs 15 residues. This PCR relied on a set of 60 Vbeta primers and 13 Jbeta primers. In the original workflow: There were some 87 million unique TCR beta chains by a later count, and approximately 12 million of them were shared. Sequencing was performed with immunoSEQ multiplex PCR; in TCRdb, only in-frame clones are kept and a portion is missing. V and J calls and clone size are as listed in that table; D and trimming were resolved from the DNA. The sample has approximately 170,000 clones; over 60% are singletons.

The V call is TRBV7-6, the J call TRBJ2-5; D gene unclear. The sequencing input was PBMCs. This clonotype originated in a girl aged 5-17 years in good health and CMV-seronegative. CDR3: CASSLHDAVENTQYF. The DNA for the CDR3 is TGTGCCAGCAGCTTACATGATGCAGTTGAAAATACCCAGTACTTC.